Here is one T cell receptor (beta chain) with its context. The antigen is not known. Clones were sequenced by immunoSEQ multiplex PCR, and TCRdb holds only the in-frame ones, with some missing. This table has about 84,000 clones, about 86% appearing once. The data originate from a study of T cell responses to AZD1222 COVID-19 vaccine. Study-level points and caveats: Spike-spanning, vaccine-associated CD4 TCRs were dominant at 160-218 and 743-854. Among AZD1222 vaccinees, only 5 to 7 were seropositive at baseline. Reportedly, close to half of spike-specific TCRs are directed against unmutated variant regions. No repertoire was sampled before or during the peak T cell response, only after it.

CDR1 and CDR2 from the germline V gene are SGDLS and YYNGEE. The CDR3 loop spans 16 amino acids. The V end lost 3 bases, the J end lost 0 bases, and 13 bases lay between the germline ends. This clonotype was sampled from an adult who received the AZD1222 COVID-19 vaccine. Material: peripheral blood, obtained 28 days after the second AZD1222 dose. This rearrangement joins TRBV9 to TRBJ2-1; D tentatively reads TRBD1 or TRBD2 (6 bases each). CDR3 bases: TGTGCCAGCAGCGAGAGGGGGGACACCTCCTACAATGAGCAGTTCTTC. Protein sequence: CASSERGDTSYNEQFF.